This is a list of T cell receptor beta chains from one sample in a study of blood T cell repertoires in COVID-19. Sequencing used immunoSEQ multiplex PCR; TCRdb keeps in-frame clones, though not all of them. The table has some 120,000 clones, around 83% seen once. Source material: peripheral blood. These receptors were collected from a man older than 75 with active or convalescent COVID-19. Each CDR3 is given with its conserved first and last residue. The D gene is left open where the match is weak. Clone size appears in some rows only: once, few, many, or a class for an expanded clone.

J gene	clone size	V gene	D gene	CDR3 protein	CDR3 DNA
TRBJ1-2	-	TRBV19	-	CASSISGNYGYTF	TGTGCCAGTAGTATTTCAGGGAACTATGGCTACACCTTC
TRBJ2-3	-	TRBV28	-	CASSSWPGGISTDTQYF	TGTGCCAGCAGTTCCTGGCCCGGGGGAATTAGCACAGATACGCAGTATTTT
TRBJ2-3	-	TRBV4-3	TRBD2	CASSQVFRGGTSGTTDTQYF	TGCGCCAGCAGCCAAGTTTTCAGAGGTGGGACTAGCGGTACCACAGATACGCAGTATTTT
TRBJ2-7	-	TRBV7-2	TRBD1	CASSLDAGGWYEQYF	TGTGCCAGCAGCTTAGATGCAGGGGGCTGGTACGAGCAGTACTTC
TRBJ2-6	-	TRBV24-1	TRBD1	CATSDVTGAGANVLTF	TGTGCCACCAGTGATGTGACAGGGGCTGGGGCCAACGTCCTGACTTTC
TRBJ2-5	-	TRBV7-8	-	CASSLRGGEQETQYF	TGTGCCAGCAGCTTAAGAGGCGGGGAGCAAGAGACCCAGTACTTC
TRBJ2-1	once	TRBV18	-	CASSPLGLYNEQFF	TGTGCCAGCTCACCGTTAGGACTTTACAATGAGCAGTTCTTC
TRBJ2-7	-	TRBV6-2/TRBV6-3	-	CASSYGGLFSSYEQYF	TGTGCCAGCAGTTACGGCGGACTCTTCAGCTCCTACGAGCAGTACTTC
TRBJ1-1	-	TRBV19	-	CASSDRLNTEAFF	TGTGCCAGTAGTGATAGATTGAACACTGAAGCTTTCTTT
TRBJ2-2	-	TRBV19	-	CASSSKTGLGELFF	TGTGCCAGTAGTTCCAAGACAGGCCTCGGGGAGCTGTTTTTT
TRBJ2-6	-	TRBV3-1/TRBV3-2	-	CASSQHPTGANVLTF	TGTGCCAGCAGCCAACACCCGACGGGAGCCAACGTCCTGACTTTC
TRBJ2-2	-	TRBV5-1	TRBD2	CASSFQAGVTGELFF	TGCGCCAGCAGCTTTCAAGCGGGGGTCACCGGGGAGCTGTTTTTT
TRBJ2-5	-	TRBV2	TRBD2	CASSSLAGGGETQYF	TGTGCCAGCAGTTCTCTAGCGGGGGGTGGAGAGACCCAGTACTTC
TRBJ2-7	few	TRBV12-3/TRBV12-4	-	CASSLAGRYEQYF	TGTGCCAGCAGTTTAGCGGGGCGATACGAGCAGTACTTC
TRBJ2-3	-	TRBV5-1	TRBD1	CASSLGLGGPSTDTQYF	TGCGCCAGCAGCTTGGGCTTAGGGGGCCCTAGCACAGATACGCAGTATTTT
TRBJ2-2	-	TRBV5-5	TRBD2	CASSLESGGYTGELFF	TGTGCCAGCAGCTTGGAATCGGGGGGTTACACCGGGGAGCTGTTTTTT
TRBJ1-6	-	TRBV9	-	CASSGTGWNSPLHF	TGTGCCAGCAGCGGAACAGGGTGGAATTCACCCCTCCACTTT
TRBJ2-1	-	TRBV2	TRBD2	CASSGTSGGANEQFF	TGTGCCAGCAGCGGGACTAGCGGGGGGGCCAATGAGCAGTTCTTC
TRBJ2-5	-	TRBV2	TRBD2	CAQSGGREETQYF	TGTGCCCAATCCGGGGGGAGGGAAGAGACCCAGTACTTC
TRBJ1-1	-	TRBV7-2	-	CASSTDSGDTEAFF	TGTGCCAGCAGCACCGACTCGGGGGATACTGAAGCTTTCTTT
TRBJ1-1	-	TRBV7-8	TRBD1	CASTASTGSGTEAFF	TGTGCCAGCACCGCCTCGACAGGGTCGGGGACTGAAGCTTTCTTT
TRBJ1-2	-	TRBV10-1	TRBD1	CASGQGGVYGYTF	TGCGCCAGCGGACAGGGGGGGGTCTATGGCTACACCTTC
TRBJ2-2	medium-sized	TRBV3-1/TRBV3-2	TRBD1	CASSRQGSGELFF	TGTGCCAGCAGCCGACAGGGGAGCGGGGAGCTGTTTTTT
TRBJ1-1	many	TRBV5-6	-	CASSDSRVNTEAFF	TGTGCCAGCAGCGACTCCAGGGTTAACACTGAAGCTTTCTTT
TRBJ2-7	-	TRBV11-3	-	CASSYASDEQYF	TGTGCCAGCAGCTACGCTTCGGACGAGCAGTACTTC
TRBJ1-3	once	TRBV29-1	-	CSASRGNDGNTIYF	TGCAGCGCTTCGCGGGGGAACGATGGAAACACCATATATTTT
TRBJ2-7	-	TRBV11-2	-	CASSLTLQGLYEQYF	TGTGCCAGCAGCTTAACCTTACAGGGTCTCTACGAGCAGTACTTC
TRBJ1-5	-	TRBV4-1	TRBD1	CASSQDRGLNQPQHF	TGCGCCAGCAGCCAGGACAGGGGGCTTAATCAGCCCCAGCATTTT